This TCR beta chain was profiled in a study of persistence of HIV-infected CD4 T cells. Anti-CD3/anti-CD28 beads served as a nonspecific positive control stimulus. Responding CD4+ T cells were sorted by upregulation of both CD40 ligand and CD69. Undetectable plasma HIV-1 RNA below 50 copies/mL lasted at least 4 years. On this clone itself: The antigen remains undetermined.

Sequencing used immunoSEQ version 4 in survey mode. Produced via immunoSEQ multiplex PCR; TCRdb's table is partial and in-frame only. The sample lists 35,000 to 50,000 clones, roughly nine tenths occurring once. The CDR3 loop spans 15 amino acids. V gave up 7 bases and J gave up 4 bases; unmatched junction bases: 7. Germline assignment: CDR1 LNHDA and CDR2 SQIVND (reference sequence). The TCR comes from an adult man with HIV who was CMV-seropositive. The specimen was CD4+ T cells sorted from PBMCs after approximately 20-hour stimulation, collected from a patient who received antiretroviral therapy. The rearrangement uses TRBV19 and TRBJ2-3; 11 nucleotides align to TRBD1. The CDR3 coding sequence is TGTGCCAGTACCACACCGGGACAGGGGGCAGATACGCAGTATTTT. Its protein is CASTTPGQGADTQYF.